This T cell receptor beta chain comes out of a study of Ad26.COV2.S vaccination and SARS-CoV-2 variants. About the study: Sample donor was a member of the COV1001 Ad26.COV2.S trial arm. Ad26.COV2.S was injected intramuscularly once or twice, 56 days apart.

CDR1 and CDR2 from the germline V gene are SGHTA and FQGNSA. The length of the CDR3 is 16 residues. Trimming left V 7 bases short and J 0 bases short, with 13 bases between. Study outcomes and limitations: Recipients given vaccine exceeded placebo recipients in spike-specific TCR breadth.

Treatment denoted: 15 to 20 received Ad26.COV2.S at low or high dose, single or two shots; several received placebo; per-sample allocation not given. Specimen acquisition occurred on day 63 following the initial vaccine or placebo injection. Ad26 vector vaccine expressed Wuhan-strain SARS-CoV-2 spike. Sequencing used immunoSEQ multiplex PCR; TCRdb keeps in-frame clones, though not all of them. The sample contains roughly 350,000 clones, over 75% of which appear only once. As regards this clone: Its matching antigen is unknown.

The gene calls are TRBV7-2 and TRBJ2-6, with D unclear. The sample here was peripheral blood, taken in a trial of Ad26.COV2.S vaccine versus placebo. The clonotype originates from a person aged 18 to 65 who received the Ad26.COV2.S COVID-19 vaccine or a placebo. DNA of the CDR3: TGTGCCAGCATCGGGTTTTCCCCCTCTGGGGCCAACGTCCTGACTTTC. Translated, it gives CASIGFSPSGANVLTF.